This T cell receptor (beta chain) was identified in a study of cytomegalovirus exposure and HLA in healthy donors. PCR employed 60 Vbeta and 13 Jbeta primers. TCRdb keeps only in-frame clones here, not all; method: immunoSEQ multiplex PCR. This sample has approximately 170,000 clones; under 85% occur once, and the top ten carry 5% to 5.5%. In germline, CDR1 is SGHDT, CDR2 YYEEEE. Trimming cost V 3 bases and J 8 bases, with 11 bases left between them. This CDR3 comprises 13 residues. Each donor was healthy, and each was a bone marrow donor. This chain joins TRBV5-6 and TRBJ1-4; D possibly corresponds to TRBD1 (6 bases). This receptor was taken from a woman between 18 and 29 years old in good health and CMV-seropositive. The sample comprised PBMCs. For the CDR3, the DNA is TGTGCCAGCAGCTCCCGGGACACCGAAAAACTGTTTTTT. This gives the protein CASSSRDTEKLFF.